Following are 7 T cell receptor beta chains from one sample sequenced in a study of cytomegalovirus exposure and HLA in healthy donors. Researchers ran the PCR with 60 Vbeta and 13 Jbeta primers. TCRdb keeps only in-frame clones here, not all; method: immunoSEQ multiplex PCR. The table lists approximately 140,000 clones, 80% to 85% of them singletons. Input material: PBMCs. Receptors originate from a man aged 18 to 29 in good health and CMV-seronegative.

The V gene is TRBV2, the J gene TRBJ1-5; TRBD1 might be the D (6 bases). This CDR3 region has 11 residues. Trimming left V 11 bases short and J 5 bases short, with 10 bases between. CDR1 is SNHLY, CDR2 FYNNEI, per germline. CDR3 protein: CALGGDQPQHF. DNA of the CDR3: TGTGCCTTAGGGGGGGATCAGCCCCAGCATTTT.

This clone turned up a few times. The rearrangement links TRBV30 to TRBJ1-3; TRBD1 is a possible D gene (6 bases). Looked up from germline, CDR1 is GTSNPN and CDR2 is SVGIG (reference sequence). CDR3 size: 16 residues. Trimming stripped 0 bases from V and 0 bases from J, with 12 bases between. CDR3 sequence (DNA): TGTGCCTGGAGTGTACCCGGACAGAGCTCTGGAAACACCATATATTTT. Translating gives CAWSVPGQSSGNTIYF.

This clone was seen only once. V gene TRBV7-9 combines with J gene TRBJ1-2; 10 bases align to TRBD1. V lost 0 bases and J lost 5; bases outside the gene matches: 9. From germline, CDR1 is SEHNR and CDR2 FQNEAQ (reference sequence). The CDR3 spans 17 residues. CDR3 residues: CASSLAVSDRGSYGYTF. The DNA of the CDR3 is TGTGCCAGCAGCTTAGCTGTTTCGGACAGGGGGAGTTATGGCTACACCTTC.

This chain joins TRBV7-2 and TRBJ1-2; D may be TRBD1 (6 bases). The V end was cut by 5 bases, the J end by 2 bases, with 9 bases between. This CDR3 has 13 amino acids. Germline V CDR1 and CDR2: SGHTA, FQGNSA. The CDR3 reads CASSPGQNYGYTF. The CDR3 region has the DNA TGTGCCAGCAGCCCTGGACAGAACTATGGCTACACCTTC.

The J gene is TRBJ1-2, the V gene TRBV7-2; tentative D call: TRBD1 (6 bases). Germline V gives CDR1 SGHTA, CDR2 FQGNSA. Trimming removed 1 base at V and 7 bases at J, with 13 bases between. The CDR3 covers 14 residues. DNA of the CDR3: TGTGCCAGCAGCTTAGATGGCAGGGGTGGTGGCTACACCTTC. This gives the protein CASSLDGRGGGYTF.

The chain employs TRBV6-6 and TRBJ1-4; D is uncertain. V shed 5 bases and J shed 0 bases, with 13 bases lying between them. The CDR3 has 16 residues. CDR1 is MNHNY, CDR2 SVGAGI, per germline (reference sequence). CDR3 coding DNA: TGTGCCAGCAGTCCACTATCTCGGGCAACTAATGAAAAACTGTTTTTT. It yields the protein CASSPLSRATNEKLFF.

The chain has TRBV7-2 and TRBJ2-1; 7 bases are a match to TRBD1. V gave up 4 bases and J gave up 14 bases; unmatched junction bases: 8. This CDR3 region has 12 residues. Germline V gene lookup returns CDR1 SGHTA and CDR2 FQGNSA. CDR3 nucleotide sequence: TGTGCCAGCAGCTCAAGGGACAGTGTTGAGTTCTTC. Its translation: CASSSRDSVEFF. Based on the CDR3 plus reference TRBV7-2 and TRBJ2-1, the full variable domain is GAGVSQSPSNKVTEKGKDVELRCDPISGHTALYWYRQSLGQGLEFLIYFQGNSAPDKSGLPSDRFSAERTGGSVSTLTIQRTQQEDSAVYLCASSSRDSVEFFGPGTRLTVL.